The sequence of this T cell receptor (beta chain) was determined in a study of T cell changes during pregnancy in multiple sclerosis. Some clones are missing from TCRdb's copy, which holds only in-frame ones; the method was immunoSEQ multiplex PCR. Here the sample spans 88,000 or so clones, about 90% being singletons. CDR1 is MNHNS, CDR2 SASEGT, per germline. Trimming pared 5 bases from V and 6 bases from J, leaving 8 bases between. CDR3 length: 11 amino acids. The clonotype originates from a female donor with multiple sclerosis, enrolled in a pregnancy study. The J gene is TRBJ2-7, the V gene TRBV6-1, with D hard to call. This material consisted of peripheral blood, taken before pregnancy. CDR3: CASSIRGEQYF. In DNA, the CDR3 is TGTGCCAGCAGTATACGCGGCGAGCAGTACTTC.